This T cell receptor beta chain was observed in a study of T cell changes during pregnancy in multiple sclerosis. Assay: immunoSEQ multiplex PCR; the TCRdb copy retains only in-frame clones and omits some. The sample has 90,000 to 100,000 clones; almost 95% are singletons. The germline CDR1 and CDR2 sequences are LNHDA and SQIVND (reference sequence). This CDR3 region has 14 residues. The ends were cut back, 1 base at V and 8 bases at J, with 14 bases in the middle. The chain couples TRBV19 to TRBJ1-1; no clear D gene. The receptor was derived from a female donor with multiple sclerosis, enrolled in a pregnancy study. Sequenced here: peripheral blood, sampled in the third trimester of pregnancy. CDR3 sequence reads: CASSIGGGVDEAFF. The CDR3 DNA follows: TGTGCCAGTAGTATAGGAGGCGGAGTCGACGAAGCTTTCTTT.